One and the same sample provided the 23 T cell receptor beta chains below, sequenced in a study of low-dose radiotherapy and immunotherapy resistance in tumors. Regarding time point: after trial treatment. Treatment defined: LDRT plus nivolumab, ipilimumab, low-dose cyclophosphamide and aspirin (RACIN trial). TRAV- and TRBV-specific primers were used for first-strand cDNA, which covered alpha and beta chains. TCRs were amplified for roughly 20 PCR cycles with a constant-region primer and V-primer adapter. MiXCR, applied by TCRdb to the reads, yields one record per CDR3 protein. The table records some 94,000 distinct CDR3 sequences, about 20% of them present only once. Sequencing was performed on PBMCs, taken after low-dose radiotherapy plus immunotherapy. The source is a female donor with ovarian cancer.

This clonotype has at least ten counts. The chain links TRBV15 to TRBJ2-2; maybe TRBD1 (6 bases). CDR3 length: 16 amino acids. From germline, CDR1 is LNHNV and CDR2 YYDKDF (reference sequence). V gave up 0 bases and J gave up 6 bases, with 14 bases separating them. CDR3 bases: TGTGCCACCAGCAGAGATCCTCCAGGGGTAGCCGGGGAGCTGTTTTTT. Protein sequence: CATSRDPPGVAGELFF.

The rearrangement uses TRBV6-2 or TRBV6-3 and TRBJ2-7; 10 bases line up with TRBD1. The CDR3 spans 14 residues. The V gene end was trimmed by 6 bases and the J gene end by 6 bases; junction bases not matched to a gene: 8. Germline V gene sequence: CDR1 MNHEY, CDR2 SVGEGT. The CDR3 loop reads CASRSTGQGIEQYF. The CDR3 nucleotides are TGTGCCAGCAGATCCACGGGACAGGGGATCGAGCAGTACTTC.

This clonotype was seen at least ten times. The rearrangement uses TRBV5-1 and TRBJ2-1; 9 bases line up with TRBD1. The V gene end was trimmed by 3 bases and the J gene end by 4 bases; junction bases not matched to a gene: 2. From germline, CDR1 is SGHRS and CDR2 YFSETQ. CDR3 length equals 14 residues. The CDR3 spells CASSWDRDYNEQFF. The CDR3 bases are TGCGCCAGCAGCTGGGACAGGGATTACAATGAGCAGTTCTTC.

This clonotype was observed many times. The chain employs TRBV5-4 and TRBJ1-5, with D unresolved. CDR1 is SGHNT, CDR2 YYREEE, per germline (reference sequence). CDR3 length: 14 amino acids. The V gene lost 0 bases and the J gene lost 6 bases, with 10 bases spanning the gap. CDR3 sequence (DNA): TGTGCCAGCAGCTTGGCCGGGGATGGTCAGCCCCAGCATTTT. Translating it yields CASSLAGDGQPQHF.

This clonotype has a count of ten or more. CDR3 region: CSVEDTGWLYGYTF. CDR3 coding DNA: TGCAGCGTTGAAGATACAGGGTGGCTCTATGGCTACACCTTC. V and J are TRBV29-1 and TRBJ1-2; D is perhaps TRBD1 (6 bases). V was clipped by 0 bases and J by 4 bases, with 12 bases between them. Looked up from germline, CDR1 is SQVTM and CDR2 is ANQGSEA. This CDR3 comprises 14 residues.

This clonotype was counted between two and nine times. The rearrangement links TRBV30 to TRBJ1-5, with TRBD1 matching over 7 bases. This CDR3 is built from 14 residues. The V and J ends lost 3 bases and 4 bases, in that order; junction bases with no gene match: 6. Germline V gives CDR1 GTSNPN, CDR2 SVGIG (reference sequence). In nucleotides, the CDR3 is TGTGCCTGGAGCTGGGACAGCTTTAATCAGCCCCAGCATTTT. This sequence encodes CAWSWDSFNQPQHF.

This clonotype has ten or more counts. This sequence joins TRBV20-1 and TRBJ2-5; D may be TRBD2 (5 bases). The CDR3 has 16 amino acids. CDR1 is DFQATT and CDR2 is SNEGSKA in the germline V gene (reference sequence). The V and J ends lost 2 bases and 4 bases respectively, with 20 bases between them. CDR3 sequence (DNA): TGCAGTGCTAGACCCCCGGGCCAACTTGGAGGAGAGACCCAGTACTTC. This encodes CSARPPGQLGGETQYF.

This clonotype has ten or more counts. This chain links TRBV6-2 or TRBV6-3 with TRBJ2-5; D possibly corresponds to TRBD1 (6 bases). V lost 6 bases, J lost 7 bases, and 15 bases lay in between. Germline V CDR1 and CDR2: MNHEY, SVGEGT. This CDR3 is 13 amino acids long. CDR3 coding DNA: TGTGCCAGCAGCTGGGACACGGGTCGGACCCAGTACTTC. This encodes CASSWDTGRTQYF.

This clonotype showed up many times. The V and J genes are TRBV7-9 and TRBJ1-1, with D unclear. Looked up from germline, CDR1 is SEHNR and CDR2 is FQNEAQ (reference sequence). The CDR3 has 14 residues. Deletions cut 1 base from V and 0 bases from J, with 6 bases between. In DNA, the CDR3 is TGTGCCAGCAGCTTAGGATCAGTGAACACTGAAGCTTTCTTT. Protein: CASSLGSVNTEAFF. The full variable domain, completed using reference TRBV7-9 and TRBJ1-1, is DTGVSQNPRHKITKRGQNVTFRCDPISEHNRLYWYRQTLGQGPEFLTYFQNEAQLEKSRLLSDRFSAERPKGSFSTLEIQRTEQGDSAMYLCASSLGSVNTEAFFGQGTRLTVV.

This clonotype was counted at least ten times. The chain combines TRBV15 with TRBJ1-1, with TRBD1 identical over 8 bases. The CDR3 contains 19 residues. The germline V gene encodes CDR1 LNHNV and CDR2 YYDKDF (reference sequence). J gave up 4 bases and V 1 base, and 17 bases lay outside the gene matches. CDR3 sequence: CATSRGPTGDRSMGTEAFF. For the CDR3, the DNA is TGTGCCACCAGCAGAGGCCCGACAGGGGATAGGAGCATGGGCACTGAAGCTTTCTTT.

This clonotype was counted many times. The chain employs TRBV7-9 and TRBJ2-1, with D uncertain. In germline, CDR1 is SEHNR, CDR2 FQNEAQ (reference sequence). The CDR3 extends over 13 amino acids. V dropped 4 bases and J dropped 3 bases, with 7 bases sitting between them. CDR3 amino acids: CASSSLSYNEQFF. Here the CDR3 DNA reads TGTGCCAGCAGCTCCCTCAGCTACAATGAGCAGTTCTTC.

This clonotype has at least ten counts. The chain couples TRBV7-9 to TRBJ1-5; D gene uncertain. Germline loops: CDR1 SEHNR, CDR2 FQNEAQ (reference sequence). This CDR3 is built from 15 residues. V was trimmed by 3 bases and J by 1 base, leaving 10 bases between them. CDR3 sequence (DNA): TGTGCCAGCAGCTTCGAGGGTCAGAGCAATCAGCCCCAGCATTTT. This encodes CASSFEGQSNQPQHF.

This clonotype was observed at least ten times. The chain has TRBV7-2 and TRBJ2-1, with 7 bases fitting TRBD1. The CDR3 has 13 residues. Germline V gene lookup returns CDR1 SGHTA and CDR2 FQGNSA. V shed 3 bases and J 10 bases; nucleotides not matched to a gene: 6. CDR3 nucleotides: TGTGCCAGCAGCTTCGACAGGGCGCACGAGCAGTTCTTC. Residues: CASSFDRAHEQFF.

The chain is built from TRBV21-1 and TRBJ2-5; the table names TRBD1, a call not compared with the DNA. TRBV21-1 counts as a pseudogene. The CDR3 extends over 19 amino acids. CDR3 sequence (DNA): TGTGCCAGCAGCAAATACAGGCAAGGTCGGAACGGTCGAGAAGAGACCCAGTACTTC. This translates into CASSKYRQGRNGREETQYF.

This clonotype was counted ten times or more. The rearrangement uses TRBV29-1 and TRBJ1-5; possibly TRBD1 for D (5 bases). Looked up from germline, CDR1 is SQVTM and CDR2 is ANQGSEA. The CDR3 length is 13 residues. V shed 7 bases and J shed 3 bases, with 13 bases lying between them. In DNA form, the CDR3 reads TGCAGCGCCAGAATGGACAACAATCAGCCCCAGCATTTT. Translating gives CSARMDNNQPQHF.

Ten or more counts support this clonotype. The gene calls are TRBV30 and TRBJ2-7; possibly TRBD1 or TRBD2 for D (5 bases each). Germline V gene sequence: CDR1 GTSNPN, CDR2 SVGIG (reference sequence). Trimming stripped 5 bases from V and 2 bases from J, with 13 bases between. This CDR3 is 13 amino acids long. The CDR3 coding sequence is TGTGCCTGGGAAGTGAGGGGAGCCTACGAGCAGTACTTC. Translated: CAWEVRGAYEQYF.

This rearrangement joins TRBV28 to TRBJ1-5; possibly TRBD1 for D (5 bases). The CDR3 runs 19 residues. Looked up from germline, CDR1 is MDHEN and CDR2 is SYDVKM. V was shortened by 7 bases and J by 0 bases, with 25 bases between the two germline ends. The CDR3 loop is CASTPGGVAISYSNQPQHF. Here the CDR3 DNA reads TGTGCCAGCACCCCCGGGGGGGTAGCTATAAGTTATAGCAATCAGCCCCAGCATTTT.

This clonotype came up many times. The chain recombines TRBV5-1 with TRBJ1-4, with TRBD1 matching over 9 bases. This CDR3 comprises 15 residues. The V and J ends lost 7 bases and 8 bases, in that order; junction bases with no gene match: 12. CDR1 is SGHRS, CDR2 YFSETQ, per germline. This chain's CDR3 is CASRLTGGFEEKLFF. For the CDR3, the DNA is TGCGCCAGCCGATTGACAGGGGGGTTCGAAGAAAAACTGTTTTTT.

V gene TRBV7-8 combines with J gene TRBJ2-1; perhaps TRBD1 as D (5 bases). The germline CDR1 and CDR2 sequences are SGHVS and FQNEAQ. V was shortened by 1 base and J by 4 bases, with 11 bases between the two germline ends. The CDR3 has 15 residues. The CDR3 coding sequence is TGTGCCAGCAGCTTAGGGCCCAAGGGGTACAATGAGCAGTTCTTC. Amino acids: CASSLGPKGYNEQFF.

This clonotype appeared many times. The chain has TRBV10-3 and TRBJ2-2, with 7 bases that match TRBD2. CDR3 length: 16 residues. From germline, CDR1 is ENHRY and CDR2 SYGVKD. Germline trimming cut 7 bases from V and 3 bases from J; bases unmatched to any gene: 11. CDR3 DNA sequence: TGTGCCATCAAGGAAGCGGGGAGGGGCGACACCGGGGAGCTGTTTTTT. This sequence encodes CAIKEAGRGDTGELFF.

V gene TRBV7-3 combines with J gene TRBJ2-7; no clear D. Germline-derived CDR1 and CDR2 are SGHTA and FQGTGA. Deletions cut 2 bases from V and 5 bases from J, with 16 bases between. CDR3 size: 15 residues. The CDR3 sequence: CASSLEGRGFNEQYF. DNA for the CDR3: TGTGCCAGCAGCTTAGAAGGTCGTGGGTTTAACGAGCAGTACTTC.

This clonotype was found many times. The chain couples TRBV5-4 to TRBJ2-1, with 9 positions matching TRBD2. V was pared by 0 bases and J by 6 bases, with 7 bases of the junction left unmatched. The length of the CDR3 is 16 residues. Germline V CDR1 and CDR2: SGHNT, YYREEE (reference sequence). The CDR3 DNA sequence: TGTGCCAGCAGCTTGGGTCGCGGGAGGGCCATCAATGAGCAGTTCTTC. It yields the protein CASSLGRGRAINEQFF.

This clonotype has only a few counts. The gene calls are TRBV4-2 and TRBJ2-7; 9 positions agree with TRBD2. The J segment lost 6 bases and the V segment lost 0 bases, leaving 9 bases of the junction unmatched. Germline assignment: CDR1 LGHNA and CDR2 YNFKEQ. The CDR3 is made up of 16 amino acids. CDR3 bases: TGTGCCAGCAGCCAAGATATAGCGGGAGCCCGTCGCGAGCAGTACTTC. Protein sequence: CASSQDIAGARREQYF.